This TCR beta chain was profiled in a study of T cells in Graves' hyperthyroidism and ophthalmopathy. Findings of the study overall: Prediction of ophthalmopathy progression came a median around 6 months pre-onset. Ophthalmopathy was separated from stable hyperthyroidism by a 13 V-J model.

Of note for this clonotype: What it binds is unknown.

Using RNA transcripts as the source, TCR beta CDR3 regions were amplified. The primer set for the first-round RT-PCR of the TCR CDR3 was HTBI. TCRdb reanalysed the multiplex PCR reads using MiXCR and keeps one entry per CDR3 protein. Found here are some 400,000 distinct CDR3 sequences, around 13% of them singletons; the top ten hold 11%. Germline lookup yields CDR1 KGHSH and CDR2 LQKENI. The V gene end was trimmed by 3 bases and the J gene end by 8 bases; junction bases not matched to a gene: 9. The CDR3 runs 14 residues. J is TRBJ1-2 and V is TRBV18; 7 bases align to TRBD1. Sample: blood. The receptor's source is a woman aged 55-75 years with Graves' hyperthyroidism. DNA for the CDR3: TGTGCCAGCTCACCTAGAGGGACAGACGGAGGCTACACCTTC. Translation gives CASSPRGTDGGYTF. The full variable domain, its missing parts supplied by reference TRBV18 and TRBJ1-2, is NAGVMQNPRHLVRRRGQEARLRCSPMKGHSHVYWYRQLPEEGLKFMVYLQKENIIDESGMPKERFSAEFPKEGPSILRIQQVVRGDSAAYFCASSPRGTDGGYTFGSGTRLTVV.